The 12 T cell receptor beta chains below were found in one sample sequenced in a study of cytomegalovirus exposure and HLA in healthy donors. 13 Jbeta primers and 60 Vbeta primers were used for the PCR. TCRdb's copy holds only in-frame clones and misses some; the assay was immunoSEQ multiplex PCR. The sample lists roughly 120,000 clones, around three quarters occurring once. Sequenced material: PBMCs. Receptor source: a woman aged 50 to 60 in good health and CMV-seropositive.

The chain carries TRBV29-1 and TRBJ2-2, with TRBD2 as a possible D gene (6 bases). The germline CDR1 and CDR2 sequences are SQVTM and ANQGSEA. The CDR3 is 11 amino acids. The CDR3 nucleotides are TGCGTCGGCGGGAATTCGGGGGAGCTGTTTTTT. Translating gives CVGGNSGELFF.

The chain carries TRBV7-3 and TRBJ2-1; 9 bases are a match to TRBD2. Germline values: CDR1 SGHTA, CDR2 FQGTGA. The CDR3 consists of 15 residues. The V segment lost 7 bases and the J segment 6 bases; nucleotides outside the gene matches: 10. CDR3 protein: CASKEVAGDGNEQFF. CDR3 nucleotides: TGTGCCAGCAAGGAAGTAGCGGGAGACGGCAATGAGCAGTTCTTC.

This clone turned up a few times. This chain links TRBV7-9 with TRBJ1-2; D is undetermined. CDR3 length equals 15 residues. V lost 6 bases and J lost 4, with 18 bases in between. Per the germline V gene, CDR1 is SEHNR and CDR2 is FQNEAQ (reference sequence). CDR3 protein: CASRPPAATPYGYTF. The CDR3 DNA follows: TGTGCCAGCAGGCCCCCCGCGGCTACACCCTATGGCTACACCTTC. Filled out from reference TRBV7-9 and TRBJ1-2, the complete variable domain reads DTGVSQNPRHKITKRGQNVTFRCDPISEHNRLYWYRQTLGQGPEFLTYFQNEAQLEKSRLLSDRFSAERPKGSFSTLEIQRTEQGDSAMYLCASRPPAATPYGYTFGSGTRLTVV.

This chain connects TRBV5-1 to TRBJ1-4, with D perhaps matching TRBD1 (5 bases). Germline V lookup: CDR1 SGHRS, CDR2 YFSETQ. V dropped 4 bases and J dropped 3 bases, with 10 bases sitting between them. The CDR3 sequence is 14 residues long. CDR3 sequence (DNA): TGCGCCAGCAGCGAGACAGACCCTAATGAAAAACTGTTTTTT. Translating it yields CASSETDPNEKLFF.

The V call is TRBV25-1, the J call TRBJ1-3; D is ambiguous. The germline V and J ends were trimmed by 6 bases and 0 bases, with 9 bases remaining between them. The CDR3 is 14 amino acids. CDR1 MGHDK and CDR2 SYGVNS come from the germline V gene. The CDR3: CASRATASGNTIYF. CDR3 DNA sequence: TGTGCCAGCAGGGCGACTGCCTCTGGAAACACCATATATTTT.

The CDR3 region has the DNA TGTGCCAGCAGCTACTACCGAAGCTCCTACGAGCAGTACTTC. Protein sequence: CASSYYRSSYEQYF. This chain uses TRBV11-2 with TRBJ2-7; D uncertain. The germline CDR1 and CDR2 sequences are SGHAT and FQNNGV. Trimming removed 4 bases from V and 0 bases from J, with 10 bases in between. This CDR3 contains 14 residues.

The V call is TRBV7-6, the J call TRBJ2-7; 7 bases map to TRBD2. The CDR3 loop spans 14 amino acids. CDR1 is SGHVS and CDR2 is FNYEAQ in the germline V gene. The V gene end was trimmed by 4 bases and the J gene end by 5 bases; junction bases not matched to a gene: 8. CDR3 region: CASSSVAGLHEQYF. The CDR3 DNA sequence: TGTGCCAGCAGCTCAGTAGCGGGCCTCCACGAGCAGTACTTC.

The chain carries TRBV5-5 and TRBJ2-7; D remains unclear. CDR3 length: 14 residues. Trimming removed 4 bases at V and 4 bases at J, with 15 bases between. Germline CDR1 is SGHKS and CDR2 is YYEKEE (reference sequence). The CDR3 DNA sequence: TGTGCCAGCAGCGAGTCTCTCTTCGGGTACGAGCAGTACTTC. It specifies CASSESLFGYEQYF.

The gene calls are TRBV10-1 and TRBJ2-1; 8 bases line up with TRBD1. Germline V lookup: CDR1 WNHNN, CDR2 SYGVQD (reference sequence). The CDR3 loop spans 13 amino acids. V was pared by 8 bases and J by 4 bases, with 4 bases of the junction left unmatched. The CDR3 coding sequence is TGCGCCAGCGGGGACAGGAGATACAATGAGCAGTTCTTC. Translated, it gives CASGDRRYNEQFF.

In its sample, this clone was seen once. V is TRBV29-1 and J is TRBJ2-7; 7 bases line up with TRBD2. The CDR3 extends over 16 amino acids. Trimming took 4 bases from V and 2 from J; bases not matched to a gene: 14. The germline CDR1 and CDR2 sequences are SQVTM and ANQGSEA. The CDR3 region is CSVGDSRTRGTYEQYF. The CDR3 bases are TGCAGCGTTGGGGATTCCAGGACTAGGGGAACCTACGAGCAGTACTTC.

The chain uses TRBV11-1 and TRBJ2-1; D might be TRBD2 (5 bases). Germline loops: CDR1 SGHAT, CDR2 FQDESV (reference sequence). The CDR3 is made up of 14 amino acids. Trimming stripped 2 bases from V and 6 bases from J, with 11 bases between. Here the CDR3 DNA reads TGTGCCAGCAGCTTACTAGCCTACGGCAATGAGCAGTTCTTC. Translation: CASSLLAYGNEQFF.

The gene calls are TRBV5-1 and TRBJ2-7; no clear D gene. CDR1 and CDR2 from the germline V gene are SGHRS and YFSETQ. CDR3 size: 14 residues. V was shortened by 0 bases and J by 2 bases, with 9 bases between the two germline ends. The CDR3 sequence is CASSLAQNPYEQYF. The CDR3 coding sequence is TGCGCCAGCAGCTTGGCCCAGAATCCCTACGAGCAGTACTTC.